This TCR beta chain was identified in a study of spatial heterogeneity in lung cancer (dated by TCRdb to about 2019). Regarding the study in general: Samples were obtained from over 70 patients with early-stage, untreated non-small cell lung cancer from the lung TRACERx cohort. Follow-up PBMC samples were sequenced whenever available, and the median time to follow-up was about 23 months after resection. Beta-chain transcripts were consistently detected in greater numbers than alpha-chain transcripts, which likely reflected higher beta-chain transcript abundance. In the raw uncorrected reads, each unique combination of TCR and UMI appeared on average more than ten times. In non-small cell lung cancer, the study made a quantitative comparison of TCR alpha and beta repertoires among multiple tumor regions, matched nontumor lung and blood. TCR repertoire features were related to nonsynonymous mutation counts determined by whole-exome sequencing of tumor tissue. At surgery, both alpha and beta chains were TCR-sequenced in roughly 230 tumor regions, approximately 64 matched nontumor lung samples and a few dozen PBMC samples. General conclusions and limits of the study: Additional single-cell paired TCR alpha and beta sequencing was considered necessary to confirm, at a functional level, the hypothesis that regional TCRs recognize regional mutations. Ubiquitous expanded tumor TCRs showed up in blood more often at tumor resection than at routine follow-up. Comparisons of baseline and follow-up blood repertoires included only 14 patients.

The time point label of this sample denotes: blood at routine non-recurrence follow-up after resection. For TCR sequencing, whole RNA was extracted from tumor and nontumor lung tissue, or from cryopreserved PBMC samples, and no cell sorting was done. Only patients with enough RNA available from two or more tumor regions were chosen for TCR sequencing. Library generation was performed with 5' RACE. Reads for this sample came from a NextSeq 500. To allow correction of PCR and sequencing errors, the TCR library protocol tagged every TCR cDNA molecule with a unique molecular identifier. The original methods were these. TCR identification, UMI-based error correction and CDR3 extraction were performed with Decombinator tools. TCRs above a frequency of 2 per 1,000, corresponding to the top 1% of the tumor frequency distribution, were defined as expanded. Renyi diversity was calculated using the R vegan package after each repertoire was subsampled 100 times to 5,000 TCRs. CDR3 similarity networks were built from amino acid triplet string-kernel similarity, connecting CDR3s with pairwise similarity above 0.82. TCRdb cleaned the public reads at Q25 with fastp, built clones with MiXCR and kept in-frame beta chains. Merged by CDR3 protein, the rows form single entries marked with the most common genes and DNA. TCRdb, not the original authors, processed these V and J calls. In this sample the table shows about 47,000 distinct CDR3 sequences, 6.5% to 7.5% of which occur a single time. 35% of the sample comes from the top ten.

Its CDR3 holds 17 amino acids, cysteine through phenylalanine. Of the read, only the CDR3 DNA is kept; its 51 bases are in frame from base 1. The germline V gene provides CDR1 SGHTA and CDR2 FQGNSA. Clipping removes 0 bases from V and 1 base from J, with 7 as the unmatched junction base count. This clonotype was observed many times. It has no known antigen specificity. Per-base qualities were not stored, and no clone one base away is much larger. The TCR originated in a female donor with early-stage non-small cell lung cancer. Sequenced here: PBMCs, sampled at follow-up. The chain is made from TRBV7-2 and TRBJ1-1; 8 nucleotides in the junction match TRBD1. The DNA sequence is as follows: TGTGCCAGCAGCTTAGCGTGGGGCAGGGGGCGGAACACTGAAGCTTTCTTT. This sequence encodes CASSLAWGRGRNTEAFF.